The present T cell receptor (beta chain) was sequenced within a study of T-cell reconstitution after alpha-beta-depleted transplantation in children. TCRbeta library preparation incorporated unique molecular identifiers. TCRdb reprocessed the PCR reads with MiXCR, giving one entry per CDR3 protein. Of about 6,800 distinct CDR3 sequences listed, 16% are singletons. J gave up 1 base and V 3 bases, and 0 bases lay outside the gene matches. The CDR3 has 14 amino acids. The germline CDR1 and CDR2 sequences are MRHNA and SNTAGT. In its sample, this clonotype is medium-sized (0.01 to 0.1%). This specimen was PBMCs, taken before TCRalphabeta/CD19-depleted stem cell transplant. The clonotype was recovered from a boy aged 2-9 years with acute lymphoblastic leukemia, due to receive a stem cell transplant. The genes are TRBV6-4 and TRBJ2-3; 8 bases agree with TRBD2. The CDR3 spells CASSEAGGTDTQYF. In DNA form, the CDR3 reads TGTGCCAGCAGTGAAGCGGGGGGCACAGATACGCAGTATTTT.